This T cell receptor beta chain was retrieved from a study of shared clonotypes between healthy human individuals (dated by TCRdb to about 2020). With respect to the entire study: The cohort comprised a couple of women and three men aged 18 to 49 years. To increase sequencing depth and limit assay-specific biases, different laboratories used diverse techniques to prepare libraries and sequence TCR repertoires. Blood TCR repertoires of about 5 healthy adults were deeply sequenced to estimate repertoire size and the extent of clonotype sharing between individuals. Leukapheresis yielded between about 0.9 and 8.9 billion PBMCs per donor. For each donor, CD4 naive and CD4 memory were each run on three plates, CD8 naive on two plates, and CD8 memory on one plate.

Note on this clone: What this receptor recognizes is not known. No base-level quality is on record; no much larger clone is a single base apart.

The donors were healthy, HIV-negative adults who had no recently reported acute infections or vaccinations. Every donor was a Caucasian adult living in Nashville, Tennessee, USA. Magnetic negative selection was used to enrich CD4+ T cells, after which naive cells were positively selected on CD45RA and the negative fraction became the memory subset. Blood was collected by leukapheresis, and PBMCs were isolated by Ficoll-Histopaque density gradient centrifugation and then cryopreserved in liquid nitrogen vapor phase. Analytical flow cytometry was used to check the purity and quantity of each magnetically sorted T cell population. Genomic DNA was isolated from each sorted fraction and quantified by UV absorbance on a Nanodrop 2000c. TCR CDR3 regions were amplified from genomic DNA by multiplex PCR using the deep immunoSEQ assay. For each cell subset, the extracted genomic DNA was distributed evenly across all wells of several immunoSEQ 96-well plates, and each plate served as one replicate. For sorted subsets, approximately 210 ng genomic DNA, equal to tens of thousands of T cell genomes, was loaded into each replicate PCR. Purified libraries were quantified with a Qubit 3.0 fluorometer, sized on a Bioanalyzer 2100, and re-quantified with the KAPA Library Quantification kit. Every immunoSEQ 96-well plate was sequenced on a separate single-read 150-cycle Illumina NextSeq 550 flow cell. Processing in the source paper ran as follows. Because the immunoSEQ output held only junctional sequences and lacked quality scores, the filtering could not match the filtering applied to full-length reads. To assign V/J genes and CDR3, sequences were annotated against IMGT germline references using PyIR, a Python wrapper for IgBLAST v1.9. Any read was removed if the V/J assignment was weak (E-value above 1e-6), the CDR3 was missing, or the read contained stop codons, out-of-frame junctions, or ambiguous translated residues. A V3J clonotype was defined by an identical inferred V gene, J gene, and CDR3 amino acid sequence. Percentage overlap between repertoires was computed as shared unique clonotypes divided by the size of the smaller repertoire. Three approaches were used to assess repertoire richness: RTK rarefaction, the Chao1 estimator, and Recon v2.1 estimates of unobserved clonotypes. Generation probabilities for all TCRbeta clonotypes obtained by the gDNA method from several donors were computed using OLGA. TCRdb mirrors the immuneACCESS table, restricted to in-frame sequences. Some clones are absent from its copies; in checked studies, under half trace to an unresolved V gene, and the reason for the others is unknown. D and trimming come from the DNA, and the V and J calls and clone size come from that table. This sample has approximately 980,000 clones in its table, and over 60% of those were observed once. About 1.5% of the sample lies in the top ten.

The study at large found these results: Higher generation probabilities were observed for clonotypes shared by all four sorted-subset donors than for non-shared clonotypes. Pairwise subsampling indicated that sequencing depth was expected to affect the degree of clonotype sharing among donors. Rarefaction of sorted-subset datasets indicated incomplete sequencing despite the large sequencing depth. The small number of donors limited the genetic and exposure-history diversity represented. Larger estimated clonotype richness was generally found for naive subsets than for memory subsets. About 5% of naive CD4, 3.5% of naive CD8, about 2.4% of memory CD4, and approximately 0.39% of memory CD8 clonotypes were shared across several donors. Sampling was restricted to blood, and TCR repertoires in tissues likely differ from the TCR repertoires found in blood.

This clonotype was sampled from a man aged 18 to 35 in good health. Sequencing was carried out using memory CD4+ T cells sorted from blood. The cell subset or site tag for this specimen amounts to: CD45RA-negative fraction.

CDR3 sequence: CAIRRTGGLGETQYF. The nucleotide sequence is given as TGTGCCATCAGGAGGACAGGGGGGTTAGGGGAGACCCAGTACTTC. This chain is built from TRBV10-3 and TRBJ2-5; TRBD1 matches 10 bases in the middle. Looking up the germline V gene yields CDR1 ENHRY and CDR2 SYGVKD. From cysteine to phenylalanine, the CDR3 is 15 amino acids long. Of the read, only the CDR3 DNA is kept; its 45 bases are in frame from base 1. After removal of 6 bases from V and 5 bases from J, the junction retains 9 bases not matched to a gene.